The TCR beta chain described here comes from a study of chemoradiotherapy in HPV16-positive cancers. Study overall: Candidate HPV-specific clones and shared TCR motifs came from a couple of HPV16-positive patients. Study findings and constraints: Functional assays defining HPV-specific T cells used only a couple of HPV16-positive patients. For HPV16-positive patients, expanding HPV-responsive T cells associated with longer recurrence-free survival.

V shed 4 bases and J shed 3 bases, with 10 bases lying between them. The CDR3 is made up of 14 amino acids. The germline gives CDR1 MNHNS, CDR2 SASEGT. Sequenced by immunoSEQ multiplex PCR; TCRdb stores in-frame clones only, minus some. The profile shows about 14,000 clones, approximately 90% of them singletons. With respect to this clone: Antigen unknown.

The chain recombines TRBV6-1 with TRBJ1-5; D remains ambiguous. The source material was blood, sampled from a patient who underwent chemoradiotherapy. The sequence was collected from a human donor with HPV-associated anogenital cancer. The CDR3 protein is CASSAEVSNQPQHF. DNA for the CDR3: TGTGCCAGCAGTGCAGAGGTCTCCAATCAGCCCCAGCATTTT.